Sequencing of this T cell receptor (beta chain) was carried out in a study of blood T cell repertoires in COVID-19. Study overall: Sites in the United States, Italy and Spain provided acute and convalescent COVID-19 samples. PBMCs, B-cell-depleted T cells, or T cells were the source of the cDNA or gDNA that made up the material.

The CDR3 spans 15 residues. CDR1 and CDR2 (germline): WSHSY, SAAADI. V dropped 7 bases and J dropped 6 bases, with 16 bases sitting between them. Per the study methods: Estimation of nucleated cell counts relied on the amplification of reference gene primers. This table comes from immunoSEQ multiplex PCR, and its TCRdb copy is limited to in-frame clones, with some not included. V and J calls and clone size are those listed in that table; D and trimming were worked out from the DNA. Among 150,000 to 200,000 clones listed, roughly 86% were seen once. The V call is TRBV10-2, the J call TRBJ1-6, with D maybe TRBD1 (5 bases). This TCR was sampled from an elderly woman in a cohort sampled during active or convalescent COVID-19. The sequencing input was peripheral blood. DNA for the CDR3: TGCGCCAGCACTCCCGCGGGGGGAGCTAATTCACCCCTCCACTTT. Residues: CASTPAGGANSPLHF.